These 11 T cell receptor beta chains came from one sample sequenced in a study of tumor-infiltrating lymphocytes in primary liver carcinoma (dated by TCRdb to between 2016 and 2019). Blood RNA was extracted from unsorted whole blood with TRIzol reagent; germline DNA came from the DNeasy Blood & Tissue kit. Instrument on record: Illumina HiSeq 2500. A constant-region primer and ProtoScript II reverse transcriptase were used to reverse-transcribe TCRbeta-specific cDNA from around 480 ng total RNA. Construction of the TCRbeta libraries relied on three nested rounds of multiplex PCR, following a slightly modified ARM-PCR procedure. Each of the first two PCR rounds ran for approximately 10 cycles using multiplex TRBV1-TRBV30 forward primers together with a Cbeta reverse primer. TCRdb took the public reads, trimmed them with fastp at Q25, ran MiXCR for clone calling and kept in-frame beta chains. Each CDR3 protein gets just one entry, which takes the most common genes and DNA from the rows behind it. This sample holds just over 300,000 distinct CDR3 sequences; about three fifths were observed only once. The ten biggest clones cover over 15% of the sample.

Sequenced input: peripheral blood. The source of these receptors is a woman in her twenties or thirties with primary liver carcinoma and hepatitis B virus infection.

Comment on this clonotype: A much more abundant neighbour one base away suggests this may be a read error. CDR3 nucleotides: TGTGCCAGCAGTTTAGATTCTCGGGTGGTTGAGCAGTTCTTC. Its protein is CASSLDSRVVEQFF. The V gene is TRBV12-3 or TRBV12-4, the J gene TRBJ2-1; D is unclear. V lost 1 base, J lost 9 bases, and 13 bases lay in between. The CDR3 runs to 14 residues.

This clonotype has only a few counts. The V gene is TRBV28, the J gene TRBJ1-2; D unresolved. CDR1 is MDHEN and CDR2 is SYDVKM in the germline V gene. V lost 5 bases and J 4 bases, leaving 5 bases between the germline ends. The CDR3 has 11 amino acids. CDR3 in amino acids: CASSSPYGYTF. The CDR3 DNA reads TGTGCCAGCAGTAGTCCCTATGGCTACACCTTC.

The gene calls are TRBV7-8 and TRBJ2-1, with TRBD1 matching over 8 bases. Germline V gene lookup returns CDR1 SGHVS and CDR2 FQNEAQ. Germline trimming cut 5 bases from V and 1 base from J; bases unmatched to any gene: 7. The CDR3 contains 16 residues. The CDR3 bases are TGTGCCAGCAGCCCGTCCGGGACAGGTTCCTACAATGAGCAGTTCTTC. Residues: CASSPSGTGSYNEQFF. The variable domain in full, with the rest retrieved from reference TRBV7-8 and TRBJ2-1, is GAGVSQSPRYKVAKRGQDVALRCDPISGHVSLFWYQQALGQGPEFLTYFQNEAQLDKSGLPSDRFFAERPEGSVSTLKIQRTQQEDSAVYLCASSPSGTGSYNEQFFGPGTRLTVL.

A note on this clonotype: The junction and the germline gene differ at one end; a read error may be behind it. V gene TRBV4-2 combines with J gene TRBJ1-6; tentative D call: TRBD1 (5 bases). The CDR3 extends over 14 amino acids. CDR1 and CDR2 from the germline V gene are LGHNA and YNFKEQ. The CDR3 coding sequence is TGTGCCAGTAGCCAAGCAGGGATCAATTCACCCCTCCACTTT. It translates to CASSQAGINSPLHF.

The chain links TRBV6-5 to TRBJ1-2; no reliable D call. The CDR3 extends over 14 amino acids. Germline CDR1 MNHEY, CDR2 SVGAGI. Trimming left V 6 bases short and J 0 bases short, with 11 bases between. CDR3 region: CASRQIGANYGYTF. The CDR3 DNA follows: TGTGCCAGCAGACAGATTGGGGCTAACTATGGCTACACCTTC.

The chain employs TRBV12-3 or TRBV12-4 and TRBJ2-3; D is unresolved. The V end lost 7 bases, the J end lost 1 base, and 15 bases lay between the germline ends. The CDR3 length is 15 residues. CDR3 residues: CASIHSVIGTDTQYF. As DNA, the CDR3 is TGTGCCAGCATCCATAGTGTAATAGGCACAGATACGCAGTATTTT.

Points on this clonotype: A clone one base away is much larger, so this may be a read error. The chain is built from TRBV6-6 and TRBJ2-7, with 9 bases that match TRBD2. V shed 7 bases and J 1 base; nucleotides not matched to a gene: 8. This CDR3 has 15 residues. Germline values: CDR1 MNHNY, CDR2 SVGAGI (reference sequence). In DNA, the CDR3 is TGTGCCAGCACGGCGGGAGGGCCTGGTTCCTACGAGCAGTACTTC. Its translation: CASTAGGPGSYEQYF.

The table lists this clonotype with a few counts. This rearrangement joins TRBV6-5 to TRBJ1-3, with TRBD1 matching over 8 bases. Germline loops: CDR1 MNHEY, CDR2 SVGAGI. V lost 8 bases to trimming and J lost 3 bases; unmatched junction nucleotides: 12. This CDR3 is 16 amino acids long. CDR3 sequence reads: CASRAGGAAGGNTIYF. In DNA form, the CDR3 reads TGTGCCAGCCGCGCAGGGGGCGCGGCGGGTGGAAACACCATATATTTT.

Comments on this clonotype: A much larger clone differs by one base, so this may be a read error. The CDR3 coding sequence is TGTGCCAGCAGTCCATACGCAAGAGGGACATACGAGCAGTACTTC. It encodes CASSPYARGTYEQYF. This chain links TRBV6-5 with TRBJ2-7, with D possibly matching TRBD1 (6 bases). This CDR3 contains 15 residues. The germline V gene has CDR1 MNHEY and CDR2 SVGAGI. Between the trimmed V and J ends, which lost 5 bases and 4 bases, there was a span of 18 bases.

With respect to this clonotype: A much larger clone is a single base away; this may be a read error. The CDR3 DNA sequence: TGTGCCAGCAGCATCCGGACAGGGGGCACGAATGAGCAGTTCTTC. Translation gives CASSIRTGGTNEQFF. The chain combines TRBV4-2 with TRBJ2-1, with 11 bases fitting TRBD1. J gave up 7 bases and V 5 bases, and 7 bases lay outside the gene matches. This CDR3 spans 15 amino acids. From germline, CDR1 is LGHNA and CDR2 YNFKEQ.

Turning to this clonotype: A read error may produce the germline difference seen at one junction end. The chain links TRBV11-2 to TRBJ2-6, with D possibly being TRBD1 or TRBD2 (5 bases each). The CDR3 loop spans 15 amino acids. Looked up from germline, CDR1 is SGHAT and CDR2 is FQNNGV. In DNA, the CDR3 is TGTGCCAGCACCGGGACCGGTTCCGGGGCCAACGCCCTGACTTTC. This sequence encodes CASTGTGSGANALTF.